The 13 T cell receptor beta chains below were found in one sample sequenced in a study of CD8 T cells in Susac syndrome. Reverse transcription used roughly 0.5 to 1 ug RNA and random hexamers. TCRdb re-called the immunoSEQ multiplex PCR reads with MiXCR, one entry per CDR3 protein. This sample has some 300,000 distinct CDR3 sequences, with around 85% found just once. What was sequenced was CD8+ T cells from PBMCs. These receptors were collected from a human donor with multiple sclerosis.

The chain recombines TRBV11-2 with TRBJ1-2; maybe TRBD1 (5 bases). This CDR3 has 15 residues. Germline V gene lookup returns CDR1 SGHAT and CDR2 FQNNGV. V dropped 7 bases and J dropped 8 bases, with 23 bases sitting between them. CDR3 in amino acids: CASKAYRPLLGGYTF. CDR3 sequence (DNA): TGTGCCAGCAAAGCATACAGGCCCCTTTTAGGGGGCTACACCTTC.

J is TRBJ2-7 and V is TRBV7-6; TRBD2 aligns across 13 bases. The CDR3 is 16 amino acids. After removal of 4 bases from V and 6 bases from J, the junction contained 9 bases not matched to a gene. Germline values: CDR1 SGHVS, CDR2 FNYEAQ. The CDR3 loop reads CASSSWTSGSTSEQYF. In DNA form, the CDR3 reads TGTGCCAGCAGCTCCTGGACTAGCGGGAGTACATCCGAGCAGTACTTC.

The chain combines TRBV4-3 with TRBJ1-1, with 9 bases fitting TRBD1. Per the germline V gene, CDR1 is LGHNA and CDR2 is YSLEER. This CDR3 spans 14 amino acids. V shed 4 bases and J 4 bases; nucleotides not matched to a gene: 4. DNA for the CDR3: TGCGCCAGCAGCCCGGGGACAGGGATCACTGAAGCTTTCTTT. It translates to CASSPGTGITEAFF.

The chain uses TRBV6-1 and TRBJ2-7, with D unclear. The CDR3 is 14 residues long. Germline assignment: CDR1 MNHNS and CDR2 SASEGT. The V and J ends lost 1 base and 7 bases respectively, with 14 bases between them. CDR3 DNA sequence: TGTGCCAGCAGTGAAGACAGTAACCTTCAAGAGCAGTACTTC. It codes for CASSEDSNLQEQYF.

The chain is built from TRBV27 and TRBJ1-1; D gene ambiguous. The CDR3 length is 13 residues. V shed 2 bases and J shed 3 bases, with 7 bases lying between them. Per germline, CDR1 MNHEY and CDR2 SMNVEV (reference sequence). The CDR3 sequence is CASSLARHTEAFF. CDR3 sequence (DNA): TGTGCCAGCAGTTTAGCGCGCCACACTGAAGCTTTCTTT.

The V and J genes are TRBV9 and TRBJ2-3; D not certain. The CDR3 runs 15 residues. CDR1 SGDLS and CDR2 YYNGEE come from the germline V gene. V lost 1 base and J 2 bases, leaving 11 bases between the germline ends. Here the CDR3 DNA reads TGTGCCAGCAGCGTAACCGGATCCGCCACAGATACGCAGTATTTT. Its protein is CASSVTGSATDTQYF. The full variable domain, completed using reference TRBV9 and TRBJ2-3, is DSGVTQTPKHLITATGQRVTLRCSPRSGDLSVYWYQQSLDQGLQFLIQYYNGEERAKGNILERFSAQQFPDLHSELNLSSLELGDSALYFCASSVTGSATDTQYFGPGTRLTVL.

V gene TRBV7-9 combines with J gene TRBJ1-1, with 9 bases aligning to TRBD1. The CDR3 has 14 residues. The germline V gene encodes CDR1 SEHNR and CDR2 FQNEAQ (reference sequence). J was trimmed by 6 bases and V by 5 bases; bases with no gene match: 7. Written as DNA, the CDR3 is TGTGCCAGCAGCCCGGACAGGGGATACTCTGAAGCTTTCTTT. It is translated as CASSPDRGYSEAFF.

The chain uses TRBV19 and TRBJ2-3; 10 nucleotides agree with TRBD2. With 3 bases clipped from V and 1 base from J, the junction kept 7 bases outside the gene matches. Germline CDR1 and CDR2: LNHDA and SQIVND (reference sequence). The CDR3 runs to 17 residues. CDR3 coding DNA: TGTGCCAGTAGTATCGCCGGACTAGCGGAGGGCACAGATACGCAGTATTTT. Amino acid sequence: CASSIAGLAEGTDTQYF.

CDR3 bases: TGCGCCAGCAGCCAAGATGAATTCGGGGGTGGCTACACCTTC. Translated: CASSQDEFGGGYTF. The chain recombines TRBV4-3 with TRBJ1-2, with a possible D match to TRBD1 (5 bases). Per the germline V gene, CDR1 is LGHNA and CDR2 is YSLEER. V dropped 0 bases and J dropped 7 bases, with 12 bases sitting between them. The CDR3 covers 14 residues.

In DNA form, the CDR3 reads TGTGCCAGCAGTTTTACGATAGGACAGCCCGGTGAGCAGTTCTTC. This codes for CASSFTIGQPGEQFF. The V and J genes are TRBV12-3 or TRBV12-4 and TRBJ2-1; a possible D gene is TRBD1 (6 bases). This CDR3 contains 15 residues. V lost 3 bases and J 9 bases, leaving 18 bases between the germline ends.

This clonotype is a singleton in its sample. The rearrangement joins TRBV29-1 to TRBJ2-2, with TRBD1 identical over 7 bases. This CDR3 region has 13 residues. The ends lost 7 bases at V and 5 bases at J; junction bases unmatched: 7. Per the germline V gene, CDR1 is SQVTM and CDR2 is ANQGSEA. The CDR3 protein is CSATHRGTGELFF. CDR3 coding DNA: TGCAGCGCGACGCACAGGGGAACCGGGGAGCTGTTTTTT.

V usage is TRBV19 and J usage is TRBJ2-7; 10 nucleotides line up with TRBD2. The V and J ends lost 6 bases and 7 bases, in that order; junction bases with no gene match: 15. The CDR3 totals 16 residues. CDR1 and CDR2 (germline): LNHDA, SQIVND (reference sequence). The CDR3 here is CASRRTSGGGLWEQYF. The CDR3 region has the DNA TGTGCCAGTAGACGGACTAGCGGAGGGGGCTTGTGGGAGCAGTACTTC. The whole variable domain, filled in from reference TRBV19 and TRBJ2-7, reads DGGITQSPKYLFRKEGQNVTLSCEQNLNHDAMYWYRQDPGQGLRLIYYSQIVNDFQKGDIAEGYSVSREKKESFPLTVTSAQKNPTAFYLCASRRTSGGGLWEQYFGPGTRLTVT.

CDR3 bases: TGTGCCTGGAGTGAGGGCACCGGCCCCTGGGATACGCAGTATTTT. The encoded protein is CAWSEGTGPWDTQYF. The chain carries TRBV30 and TRBJ2-3; D is undetermined. V was cut by 1 base and J by 6 bases, with 17 bases left in between. Germline V CDR1 and CDR2: GTSNPN, SVGIG (reference sequence). The CDR3 has 15 residues.